These 21 T cell receptor beta chains were all obtained from the same sample, sequenced in a study of beta chain features in type 1 diabetes. Study-level results: Within each of all four CD4+ subsets, Type 1 diabetes patients had TCRB CDR3s that were moderately but significantly shorter.

Expressed TCRB transcripts were sequenced, since all the RNA that had been isolated was reverse transcribed. The data were produced by immunoSEQ multiplex PCR, yet TCRdb's version contains in-frame clones alone and is incomplete. This sample yields 350,000 to 450,000 clones, of which about 12% are seen a single time; 0.008% to 0.011% belongs to the top ten. These receptors are not linked to any known antigen. Sequenced: naive CD4+ T cells from blood. The receptors were gathered from a woman aged 18 to 35 with type 1 diabetes.

This sequence joins TRBV19 and TRBJ2-5; 11 positions agree with TRBD1. CDR3 length equals 13 residues. Germline CDR1 LNHDA, CDR2 SQIVND (reference sequence). Trimming at V came to 9 bases and at J to 5 bases, leaving 5 bases not matched to a gene. CDR3 nucleotide sequence: TGTGCCAGCGGACAGGGGGCGGGTGAGACCCAGTACTTC. This sequence encodes CASGQGAGETQYF.

The V call is TRBV7-9, the J call TRBJ2-2; tentative D call: TRBD1 (5 bases). V dropped 4 bases and J dropped 5 bases, with 17 bases sitting between them. CDR1 and CDR2 (germline): SEHNR, FQNEAQ (reference sequence). This CDR3 comprises 16 residues. CDR3 in DNA: TGTGCCAGCAGCTCCCCGGCCACAGGATCGACCGGGGAGCTGTTTTTT. Its translation is CASSSPATGSTGELFF.

This clone has more than one count but fewer than ten. The chain uses TRBV28 and TRBJ2-7; TRBD2 agrees at 7 bases. Unmatched junction bases numbered 9, after V lost 6 bases and J lost 4 bases. This CDR3 spans 14 amino acids. Germline lookup yields CDR1 MDHEN and CDR2 SYDVKM. CDR3 region: CASRVAGGRYEQYF. Here the CDR3 DNA reads TGTGCCAGCAGGGTAGCGGGTGGGAGGTACGAGCAGTACTTC. The full variable domain, its missing parts supplied by reference TRBV28 and TRBJ2-7, is DVKVTQSSRYLVKRTGEKVFLECVQDMDHENMFWYRQDPGLGLRLIYFSYDVKMKEKGDIPEGYSVSREKKERFSLILESASTNQTSMYLCASRVAGGRYEQYFGPGTRLTVT.

The chain joins TRBV28 to TRBJ2-5; tentatively, D is TRBD2 (6 bases). This CDR3 spans 15 amino acids. Per the germline V gene, CDR1 is MDHEN and CDR2 is SYDVKM. V dropped 8 bases and J dropped 1 base, with 17 bases sitting between them. CDR3 protein: CASGGSVTGQETQYF. In nucleotides, the CDR3 is TGTGCCAGCGGAGGGTCGGTTACAGGCCAAGAGACCCAGTACTTC.

This clone was observed a few times. The V and J genes are TRBV4-3 and TRBJ2-3; a possible D gene is TRBD1 (5 bases). The CDR3 runs to 14 residues. The germline V and J ends were trimmed by 2 bases and 6 bases, with 12 bases remaining between them. Germline assignment: CDR1 LGHNA and CDR2 YSLEER. CDR3 protein: CASSQQGSVDTQYF. For the CDR3, the DNA is TGCGCCAGCAGCCAACAGGGTTCGGTGGATACGCAGTATTTT.

This clone was seen more than once but under ten times. V and J are TRBV4-3 and TRBJ2-2; 7 bases line up with TRBD1. CDR3 length equals 17 residues. The V and J ends lost 2 bases and 2 bases, in that order; junction bases with no gene match: 8. Germline CDR1 and CDR2: LGHNA and YSLEER. The CDR3 DNA sequence: TGCGCCAGCAGCCAATTCACAGGGGCTGCAAACACCGGGGAGCTGTTTTTT. This translates into CASSQFTGAANTGELFF.

This clone was detected a few times. The chain has TRBV9 and TRBJ2-1; 10 bases are shared with TRBD2. The CDR3 is 15 residues long. V shed 0 bases and J 9 bases; nucleotides not matched to a gene: 6. The germline V gene has CDR1 SGDLS and CDR2 YYNGEE. The CDR3 region has the DNA TGTGCCAGCAGCGTAGAAAGCGGGAGGGCCCGTGAGCAGTTCTTC. This gives the protein CASSVESGRAREQFF.

This clone was counted only a few times. The chain employs TRBV19 and TRBJ2-1; TRBD2 is a possible D gene (5 bases). Germline values: CDR1 LNHDA, CDR2 SQIVND (reference sequence). The CDR3 extends over 12 amino acids. The germline V and J ends were trimmed by 6 bases and 9 bases, with 12 bases remaining between them. In DNA form, the CDR3 reads TGTGCCAGTAGCCTAGAGGGTACTGAGCAGTTCTTC. Translated: CASSLEGTEQFF.

The chain has TRBV28 and TRBJ2-7; a weak D match, TRBD2 (5 bases). Trimming shortened V by 3 bases and J by 4 bases, and 16 bases separated the two germline ends. CDR3 length: 15 amino acids. From germline, CDR1 is MDHEN and CDR2 SYDVKM. CDR3 in amino acids: CASSFRGKDLYEQYF. As DNA, the CDR3 is TGTGCCAGCAGTTTCCGGGGAAAGGACCTATACGAGCAGTACTTC.

V gene TRBV7-2 combines with J gene TRBJ1-5, with D perhaps TRBD1 (5 bases). CDR3 length equals 15 residues. V lost 5 bases to trimming and J lost 4 bases, with 15 bases between them. Germline V gene sequence: CDR1 SGHTA, CDR2 FQGNSA. As DNA, the CDR3 is TGTGCCAGCAGCCCAGACACAGGACGTAATCAGCCCCAGCATTTT. Its translation is CASSPDTGRNQPQHF.

This chain connects TRBV7-9 to TRBJ2-7; D remains ambiguous. Per germline, CDR1 SEHNR and CDR2 FQNEAQ (reference sequence). V shed 1 base and J shed 5 bases, with 18 bases lying between them. The CDR3 consists of 16 residues. In DNA, the CDR3 is TGTGCCAGCAGCTTAGAAAGAAGGCCCCGGGTCGACGAGCAGTACTTC. Translating it yields CASSLERRPRVDEQYF.

The gene calls are TRBV5-1 and TRBJ1-1, with a weak D call TRBD1 (5 bases). This CDR3 spans 14 amino acids. V was pared by 0 bases and J by 4 bases, with 10 bases between. Germline lookup yields CDR1 SGHRS and CDR2 YFSETQ. As DNA, the CDR3 is TGCGCCAGCAGCTTGGGTTCAGGGTTCACTGAAGCTTTCTTT. It encodes CASSLGSGFTEAFF.

The V gene is TRBV19, the J gene TRBJ2-5; D might be TRBD1 (5 bases). Trimming pared 5 bases from V and 5 bases from J, leaving 9 bases between. Germline loops: CDR1 LNHDA, CDR2 SQIVND (reference sequence). There are 12 residues in the CDR3. The CDR3 spells CASSGAGETQYF. CDR3 nucleotides: TGTGCCAGTAGTGGGGCCGGGGAGACCCAGTACTTC.

This clone has just a few counts. The V call is TRBV2, the J call TRBJ1-5; no firm D call. The germline V gene has CDR1 SNHLY and CDR2 FYNNEI. The CDR3 extends over 14 amino acids. V was clipped by 3 bases and J by 0 bases, with 6 bases between them. The CDR3 reads CASSDTDSNQPQHF. CDR3 DNA: TGTGCCAGCAGTGACACAGATAGCAATCAGCCCCAGCATTTT.

This clone has only a few counts. The rearrangement uses TRBV28 and TRBJ1-5; weak D call: TRBD1 (6 bases). Deletions cut 5 bases from V and 0 bases from J, with 17 bases between. The CDR3 has 17 amino acids. Germline V gene data show CDR1 as MDHEN and CDR2 as SYDVKM. In DNA form, the CDR3 reads TGTGCCAGCAGTATTATTACAGGGACCCTTAGCAATCAGCCCCAGCATTTT. Amino acid sequence: CASSIITGTLSNQPQHF.

The gene calls are TRBV4-3 and TRBJ2-5; D is uncertain. Germline CDR1 LGHNA, CDR2 YSLEER. Trimming pared 0 bases from V and 4 bases from J, leaving 12 bases between. This CDR3 contains 15 residues. The CDR3 sequence: CASSQERFARETQYF. The CDR3 DNA is TGCGCCAGCAGCCAAGAGAGGTTTGCGAGAGAGACCCAGTACTTC.

This clone was seen a handful of times. V is TRBV19 and J is TRBJ2-1, with TRBD1 matching 7 bases. The V and J ends lost 4 bases and 3 bases, in that order; junction bases with no gene match: 3. The CDR3 runs 14 residues. Germline-derived CDR1 and CDR2 are LNHDA and SQIVND (reference sequence). As DNA, the CDR3 is TGTGCCAGTAGTACCCGGGACAGCTACAATGAGCAGTTCTTC. As protein: CASSTRDSYNEQFF.

To note about this clone: The junction does not match germline at one end; this may be a read error. V is TRBV7-6 and J is TRBJ2-7, with 7 bases identical to TRBD2. Germline V CDR1 and CDR2: SGHVS, FNYEAQ. CDR3 length: 14 amino acids. The CDR3 is CASSLAASSYEQYF. The DNA of the CDR3 is TGTGCCAGCAGCCTAGCGGCAAGCTCCTACGAGCAGTACTTC.

The rearrangement joins TRBV7-2 to TRBJ1-6; no clear D. Germline V gives CDR1 SGHTA, CDR2 FQGNSA. The CDR3 spans 16 residues. Between the trimmed V and J ends, which lost 2 bases and 6 bases, there was a span of 14 bases. CDR3 nucleotides: TGTGCCAGCAGCTTATCACCCAATATGCGTAATTCACCCCTCCACTTT. This translates into CASSLSPNMRNSPLHF.

The chain employs TRBV2 and TRBJ2-3, with no clear D. Per germline, CDR1 SNHLY and CDR2 FYNNEI. V was pared by 8 bases and J by 6 bases, with 15 bases between. This CDR3 is built from 13 residues. The CDR3 sequence: CASSIMMRDTQYF. The CDR3 DNA follows: TGTGCCAGCTCCATCATGATGAGGGATACGCAGTATTTT.

DNA of the CDR3: TGCGCCAGCAGCCAAGATCCCTACGGGACAGACTATAATTCACCCCTCCACTTT. Its protein is CASSQDPYGTDYNSPLHF. The genes are TRBV4-3 and TRBJ1-6, with 7 bases that match TRBD1. CDR1 and CDR2 (germline): LGHNA, YSLEER. V lost 0 bases to trimming and J lost 3 bases; unmatched junction nucleotides: 8. The CDR3 runs to 18 residues.